This T cell receptor (beta chain) came from a study of T-cell memory formation after mild COVID-19 (dated by TCRdb to the early 2020s). With respect to the entire study: Most TCR sequence clusters were specific to one of the two donors. Longitudinal TCRalpha and TCRbeta repertoire sequencing tracked T-cell clones expanding and contracting after mild COVID-19 in a couple of donors. Two young, previously healthy adult volunteers, one female and one male, were included in the cohort. The study at large found these results: Contracting CD4+ clones turned up mainly in the CM and EM memory subsets, whereas EMRA was where CD8+ clones were enriched. Balanced CD4/CD8 phenotypes were observed for clones contracting from day 15 to 85, whereas a bias towards CD4+ was observed for a second wave of clones expanding from day 15 to 37. Only a couple of mild cases were covered by the study, and larger cohorts that include severe cases with pre-infection samples were considered necessary. SARS-CoV-2 specificity was not confirmed for the second-wave clones peaking on day 37. The detection of some responding clones in pre-infection memory suggests that pre-existing cross-reactive memory T cells joined the SARS-CoV-2 response.

In its sample, this clonotype was seen a few times. Its recognized antigen is unknown. No much larger clone is present one base from it, and per-base qualities are unavailable. From the germline V gene (reference sequence), CDR1 is DFQATT and CDR2 is SNEGSKA. Including the terminal cysteine and phenylalanine, the CDR3 comprises 16 residues. The DNA shown is the 48-base CDR3, in frame from base 1. The V end gives up 5 bases and the J end 3 bases, leaving 11 bases in the junction not matched to a gene. Sequencing instrument: Illumina NovaSeq 6000. Using 5'RACE with constant-segment primers, TCRalpha and TCRbeta cDNA libraries were constructed, with sample barcodes and unique molecular identifiers added in the process. RNA was extracted from every sample with Trizol reagent. Amplification of the libraries took two PCR steps, and the second step added a second sample barcode plus Illumina TruSeq adapters. The libraries were sequenced on an Illumina NovaSeq using 2 x 150 bp paired-end reads. On the authors' methods: Demultiplexing of reads and collapsing into UMI-guided consensus sequences were performed with migec v1.2.7. Using mixcr v2.1.11, the UMI consensuses were aligned to TRA and TRB V and J templates and assembled into clonotypes. A clonotype was counted as expanded or contracted only when both edgeR and NoisET called the clonotype significant, with the noise models trained on biological replicates. edgeR calls used a false discovery rate-adjusted p below 0.01 and a log2 fold-change threshold of 1. As an exploratory analysis of dynamics, max-normalized trajectories of the 1000 most abundant clonotypes were examined by PCA with hierarchical clustering. Separately sequenced CD4+ and CD8+ repertoires were used to assign the CD4 or CD8 phenotype of responding clones. TCRdb handled the public reads itself, with Q25 trimming in fastp and clone calling in MiXCR, and kept productive beta chains. Duplicate CDR3 protein sequences are folded into a single record with the most common DNA and genes. Here the V and J calls rest on TCRdb's processing, not on the authors' analysis. The sample records approximately 98,000 distinct CDR3 sequences, 15% to 20% of which are singletons. The top ten clones comprise less than 6% of the sample.

Ficoll-Paque density gradient centrifugation was the method used to isolate PBMCs. The source is a man younger than 35 who had mild COVID-19 (a few samples of this study predate the infection). The sample titles of this study are shuffled in the database, so cell type and time point are left out; the donor was told from shared clones. In this chain, TRBV20-1 is recombined with TRBJ2-3; the central 10 bases match TRBD2. Sequences were obtained from PBMCs or a T cell subset sorted from them (not recorded which). The CDR3 has the sequence CSAGDYQRGGTDTQYF. Here is the DNA: TGCAGTGCTGGCGACTATCAGCGGGGGGGAACAGATACGCAGTATTTT.